A few counts support the clone carrying this T cell receptor beta chain. The time point: patch test 1, 2 weeks after DPC sensitization. The treatment: therapeutic diphenylcyclopropenone sensitization with weekly scalp DPC. TCRdb called the RACE reads again in MiXCR, with one record for every CDR3 protein. The sample shows 79,000 or so distinct CDR3 sequences, about 9.4% of them seen only once. These data are taken from a study of human T cells and chemical hapten exposure. The germline V gene encodes CDR1 SGHAT and CDR2 FQNNGV. V shed 3 bases, J shed 1 base, and the junction held 12 bases outside the gene matches. The CDR3 is made up of 19 amino acids.

This sequence was found in a woman between 45 and 60 years old with alopecia areata. Some clones in this sample may be carry-over from other donors' samples. This chain joins TRBV11-2 and TRBJ2-3; 11 bases line up with TRBD2. The sample was whole blood, taken in connection with sensitization to the hapten diphenylcyclopropenone (DPC). CDR3 sequence reads: CASSFWTSGQGGRTDTQYF. Written as DNA, the CDR3 is TGTGCCAGCAGCTTCTGGACTAGCGGGCAAGGGGGCCGCACAGATACGCAGTATTTT.